Listed below are T cell receptor beta chains from one sample, sequenced in a study of T cell changes during pregnancy in multiple sclerosis. Assay used: immunoSEQ multiplex PCR; TCRdb lists only in-frame clones, some missing. The sample consists of around 80,000 clones, approximately 92% of them appearing once. The sequences come from peripheral blood, collected before pregnancy. All receptors derive from a female donor with multiple sclerosis, enrolled in a pregnancy study. CDR3s leave out the opening cysteine and the closing phenylalanine or tryptophan. Clone size appears in some rows only: once, few, many, or a class for an expanded clone.

j_gene	abundance	v_gene	CDR3aa
TRBJ2-1	NA	TRBV15	ATSRDLPSGRYNEQF
TRBJ1-5	NA	TRBV15	ATSKRQNNQPQH
TRBJ2-2	NA	TRBV5-1	ASSHSAGELF
TRBJ2-3	NA	TRBV14	ASSPGGDTQY
TRBJ2-7	few	TRBV7-3	ASSYIRDSEQY
TRBJ2-1	once	TRBV7-9	ASSIRTSGEQF
TRBJ2-3	NA	TRBV11-3	ASSLTSGTNTQY
TRBJ1-2	NA	TRBV6-6	ASTEGWEANYGYT
TRBJ2-1	once	TRBV7-2	ASSLAPVSYNEQF
TRBJ2-1	NA	TRBV6-4	ASSLTSGSYNEQF
TRBJ2-1	NA	TRBV7-8	ASSLVSGRSNEQF
TRBJ2-2	NA	TRBV27	ASSPGTSGIGELF
TRBJ2-3	once	TRBV12-5	ASGLYLAGGTSDTQY
TRBJ2-7	NA	TRBV19	ASSSAGAISYEQY
TRBJ2-1	NA	TRBV6-5	ASSPGGAYNEQF
TRBJ2-7	once	TRBV5-8	ASSSLGSSSYEQY
TRBJ1-6	few	TRBV4-2	ASSQEGTGNSPLH
TRBJ2-3	NA	TRBV5-6	ASRPIRGGTDTQY
TRBJ2-1	NA	TRBV6-5	ASSYSGVSYNEQF
TRBJ2-5	NA	TRBV4-2	ASSHPREVQETQY
TRBJ2-5	NA	TRBV25-1	ASSGIGGGGQETQY
TRBJ1-4	many	TRBV6-1	ASSGGTGVEKLF